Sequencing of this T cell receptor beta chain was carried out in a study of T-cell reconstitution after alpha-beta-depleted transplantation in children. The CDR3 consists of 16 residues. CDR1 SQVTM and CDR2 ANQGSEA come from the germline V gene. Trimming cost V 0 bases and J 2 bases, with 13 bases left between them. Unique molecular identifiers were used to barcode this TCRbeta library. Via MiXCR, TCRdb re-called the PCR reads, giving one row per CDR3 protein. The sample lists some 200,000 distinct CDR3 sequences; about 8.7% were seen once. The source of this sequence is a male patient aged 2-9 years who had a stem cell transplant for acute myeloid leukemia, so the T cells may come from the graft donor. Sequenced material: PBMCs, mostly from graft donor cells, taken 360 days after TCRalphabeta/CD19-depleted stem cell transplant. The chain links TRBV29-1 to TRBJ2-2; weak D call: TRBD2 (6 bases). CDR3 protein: CSVEDLRGTNTGELFF. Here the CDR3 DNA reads TGCAGCGTTGAAGATCTTCGCGGGACTAACACCGGGGAGCTGTTTTTT.